The 29 T cell receptor beta chains given below trace back to one sample, sequenced in a study of OX40 agonist ivuxolimab in advanced cancers. Library preparation used the immunoSEQ multiplex PCR assay. TCRdb re-hosts the immuneACCESS table, in-frame sequences only. Its copies lack some clones; in the studies checked, an unresolved V gene accounts for under half of them, and the cause for the rest is not known. The sample table contains about 96,000 clones; only one count was recorded for 80% to 95% of them. Around 1.5% of the sample is held by the ten biggest clonotypes. The sample consisted of CD4+ or CD8+ T cells sorted from blood, taken in a trial of the OX40 agonist ivuxolimab. These receptors originate from an adult with an advanced solid tumor such as melanoma, head and neck, liver or kidney cancer.

V and J are TRBV2 and TRBJ1-5; 11 bases are shared with TRBD1. The CDR3 sequence is 14 residues long. From germline, CDR1 is SNHLY and CDR2 FYNNEI. The V segment lost 6 bases and the J segment 6 bases; nucleotides outside the gene matches: 4. The CDR3 nucleotides read TGTGCCAGCAGGGGGACAGGGGGGAGTCAGCCCCAGCATTTT. Translated: CASRGTGGSQPQHF.

The rearrangement joins TRBV14 to TRBJ2-5; TRBD1 agrees at 8 bases. J was trimmed by 5 bases and V by 2 bases; bases with no gene match: 4. The CDR3 consists of 14 residues. Per the germline V gene, CDR1 is SGHDN and CDR2 is FVKESK. CDR3 sequence reads: CASSQWTGSETQYF. In DNA, the CDR3 is TGTGCCAGCAGCCAATGGACAGGGAGCGAGACCCAGTACTTC.

The chain combines TRBV15 with TRBJ1-2, with a tentative D call TRBD1 (6 bases). Trimming removed 1 base at V and 4 bases at J, with 7 bases between. The CDR3 contains 13 residues. From germline, CDR1 is LNHNV and CDR2 YYDKDF (reference sequence). The CDR3 DNA reads TGTGCCACCAGCAGAGGGACAGCCTATGGCTACACCTTC. Protein product: CATSRGTAYGYTF.

This rearrangement joins TRBV4-3 to TRBJ2-1; the D is unclear. V was cut by 1 base and J by 6 bases, with 10 bases left in between. Germline V gene sequence: CDR1 LGHNA, CDR2 YSLEER. The CDR3 runs to 14 residues. CDR3 sequence (DNA): TGCGCCAGCAGCCAAGGGGCTGGGGTCAATGAGCAGTTCTTC. This sequence encodes CASSQGAGVNEQFF.

The chain links TRBV5-1 to TRBJ1-1; D gene ambiguous. V was pared by 2 bases and J by 11 bases, with 19 bases between. This CDR3 contains 14 residues. Germline lookup yields CDR1 SGHRS and CDR2 YFSETQ. Here the CDR3 reads CASSLQTSYSGAFF. CDR3 bases: TGCGCCAGCAGCTTACAGACCTCCTACTCGGGGGCTTTCTTT.

The rearrangement joins TRBV9 to TRBJ2-5; 11 positions agree with TRBD1. The end of the DNA aligns better with TRBJ2-7, so the J call may be wrong. The germline CDR1 and CDR2 sequences are SGDLS and YYNGEE. This CDR3 contains 15 residues. DNA of the CDR3: TGTGCCAGCAGCGTATGGGGACAGGGGGTCTACGAGCAGTACTTC. Residues: CASSVWGQGVYEQYF.

The chain has TRBV10-3 and TRBJ2-7; no reliable D call. The CDR3 totals 14 residues. With 6 bases removed from V and 2 bases from J, the gap between germline ends came to 14 bases. Germline lookup yields CDR1 ENHRY and CDR2 SYGVKD. Here the CDR3 DNA reads TGTGCCATCAGACTTTCAGGCACAGCCTACGAGCAGTACTTC. Encoded protein: CAIRLSGTAYEQYF.

V gene TRBV11-2 combines with J gene TRBJ2-5, with D unclear. CDR1 SGHAT and CDR2 FQNNGV come from the germline V gene. V lost 3 bases to trimming and J lost 3 bases, with 5 bases between them. This CDR3 contains 12 residues. The CDR3 DNA is TGTGCCAGCAGCTTTGGGGAAGAGACCCAGTACTTC. Protein: CASSFGEETQYF.

The rearrangement joins TRBV9 to TRBJ2-5, with D possibly TRBD1 on 6 matching bases. The CDR3 spans 14 residues. The V end was cut by 0 bases, the J end by 0 bases, with 6 bases between. Germline assignment: CDR1 SGDLS and CDR2 YYNGEE. Written as DNA, the CDR3 is TGTGCCAGCAGCGTAGGGGACAACCAAGAGACCCAGTACTTC. It is translated as CASSVGDNQETQYF.

The chain joins TRBV29-1 to TRBJ2-3; 9 nucleotides line up with TRBD1. The V gene's germline CDR1 is SQVTM and CDR2 ANQGSEA. The CDR3 is 14 amino acids. This chain's CDR3 is CSCGQGRSTDTQYF. The CDR3 DNA follows: TGCAGTTGTGGACAGGGGAGGAGCACAGATACGCAGTATTTT.

The chain employs TRBV6-1 and TRBJ1-1, with 8 bases lining up with TRBD1. Germline V gives CDR1 MNHNS, CDR2 SASEGT. The CDR3 totals 12 residues. The V gene end was trimmed by 6 bases and the J gene end by 6 bases; junction bases not matched to a gene: 3. For the CDR3, the DNA is TGTGCCAGCAGCCAGGGGGCCTCTGAAGCTTTCTTT. Translated: CASSQGASEAFF.

This chain links TRBV27 with TRBJ2-1; TRBD1 aligns across 8 bases. Trimming at V came to 6 bases and at J to 2 bases, leaving 9 bases not matched to a gene. The germline gives CDR1 MNHEY, CDR2 SMNVEV (reference sequence). CDR3 length: 16 residues. The chain's CDR3 is CASSPRQGPAYNEQFF. The CDR3 coding sequence is TGTGCCAGCAGCCCCCGACAGGGGCCCGCCTACAATGAGCAGTTCTTC.

Details on this clone: In the same sample, other DNA sequences code for this CDR3. The chain joins TRBV29-1 to TRBJ1-4; the D is unclear. Per the germline V gene, CDR1 is SQVTM and CDR2 is ANQGSEA. The CDR3 consists of 11 residues. Trimming left V 3 bases short and J 4 bases short, with 3 bases between. The CDR3 DNA sequence: TGCAGCGTTGACAGTAATGAAAAACTGTTTTTT. Protein: CSVDSNEKLFF.

This clone was seen just once. The chain joins TRBV5-1 to TRBJ2-7, with TRBD2 identical over 13 bases. J lost 2 bases, V lost 4 bases, and 3 bases had no gene match. This CDR3 region has 15 residues. The germline V gene has CDR1 SGHRS and CDR2 YFSETQ. Written as DNA, the CDR3 is TGCGCCAGCAGCCTCGGGACTAGCGGGACCTACGAGCAGTACTTC. Translation: CASSLGTSGTYEQYF.

The chain is built from TRBV6-6 and TRBJ1-4; D remains unclear. V shed 2 bases and J shed 8 bases, with 12 bases lying between them. The CDR3 contains 14 residues. From germline, CDR1 is MNHNY and CDR2 SVGAGI (reference sequence). CDR3 protein: CASSYRGNNEKLFF. The CDR3 DNA reads as TGTGCCAGCAGTTACCGTGGTAATAACGAAAAACTGTTTTTT.

The CDR3 nucleotides read TGCAGCGTCGCAGGGAATAGAGCTGGAAACACCATATATTTT. It is translated as CSVAGNRAGNTIYF. The chain links TRBV29-1 to TRBJ1-3, with a possible D match to TRBD1 (5 bases). The V gene lost 6 bases and the J gene lost 2 bases, with 14 bases spanning the gap. This CDR3 spans 14 amino acids. Germline V gene data show CDR1 as SQVTM and CDR2 as ANQGSEA.

The V and J genes are TRBV6-5 and TRBJ2-2, with D possibly being TRBD2 (6 bases). V was pared by 7 bases and J by 5 bases, with 14 bases between. Per the germline V gene, CDR1 is MNHEY and CDR2 is SVGAGI. The CDR3 is 14 amino acids. Written as DNA, the CDR3 is TGTGCCAGCAAGAAGGGCCTAGCGACCGGGGAGCTGTTTTTT. As protein: CASKKGLATGELFF.

V usage is TRBV11-3 and J usage is TRBJ2-3, with TRBD2 matching 10 bases. V lost 1 base and J lost 2; bases outside the gene matches: 3. Germline V gene data show CDR1 as SGHNT and CDR2 as YENEEA. The CDR3 runs 16 residues. The CDR3 bases are TGTGCCAGCAGCTTAGCTAGCGGGAGACCCACAGATACGCAGTATTTT. Protein: CASSLASGRPTDTQYF.

This clone has just one count. The CDR3 region has the DNA TGTGCCAGTAGTATTGGGCCCGCAGATACGCAGTATTTT. Protein sequence: CASSIGPADTQYF. The rearrangement links TRBV19 to TRBJ2-3; D gene ambiguous. V lost 3 bases and J lost 4, with 8 bases in between. CDR1 LNHDA and CDR2 SQIVND come from the germline V gene (reference sequence). This CDR3 contains 13 residues.

J is TRBJ2-5 and V is TRBV7-2; TRBD2 matches 8 bases. Trimming took 1 base from V and 4 from J; bases not matched to a gene: 2. Germline assignment: CDR1 SGHTA and CDR2 FQGNSA. The CDR3 consists of 14 residues. The CDR3 coding sequence is TGTGCCAGCAGCTTAGTCCGGGGGGGAGAGACCCAGTACTTC. Its translation: CASSLVRGGETQYF.

CDR3 in DNA: TGTGCCAGCTCACCAGGGGTAGCGGGAGGCACAGATACGCAGTATTTT. It is translated as CASSPGVAGGTDTQYF. V and J are TRBV18 and TRBJ2-3; 9 positions match TRBD2. The V and J ends lost 2 bases and 1 base, in that order; junction bases with no gene match: 4. Germline V gives CDR1 KGHSH, CDR2 LQKENI. The CDR3 totals 16 residues.

The rearrangement uses TRBV5-4 and TRBJ2-5; 9 nucleotides match TRBD2. With the DNA end fitting TRBJ2-7 better, the J assignment may be wrong. Germline assignment: CDR1 SGHNT and CDR2 YYREEE (reference sequence). The length of the CDR3 is 15 residues. The CDR3 sequence: CASSTQREANYEQYF. CDR3 sequence (DNA): TGTGCCAGCAGCACCCAGCGGGAGGCGAACTACGAGCAGTACTTC.

V usage is TRBV7-9 and J usage is TRBJ2-7; D not resolved. V lost 4 bases and J 4 bases, leaving 8 bases between the germline ends. This CDR3 is 12 amino acids long. Looked up from germline, CDR1 is SEHNR and CDR2 is FQNEAQ (reference sequence). CDR3 sequence: CASSSLQYEQYF. CDR3 sequence (DNA): TGTGCCAGCAGCTCCTTGCAATACGAGCAGTACTTC. Based on the CDR3 plus reference TRBV7-9 and TRBJ2-7, the full variable domain is DTGVSQNPRHKITKRGQNVTFRCDPISEHNRLYWYRQTLGQGPEFLTYFQNEAQLEKSRLLSDRFSAERPKGSFSTLEIQRTEQGDSAMYLCASSSLQYEQYFGPGTRLTVT.

The chain combines TRBV5-1 with TRBJ2-2; 9 bases are shared with TRBD1. J gave up 7 bases and V 7 bases, and 8 bases lay outside the gene matches. This CDR3 spans 14 amino acids. Germline V CDR1 and CDR2: SGHRS, YFSETQ. CDR3 in DNA: TGCGCCAGCTCCGGACAGGGGTCTGTCGGGGAGCTGTTTTTT. This translates into CASSGQGSVGELFF. The full variable domain, completed using reference TRBV5-1 and TRBJ2-2, is KAGVTQTPRYLIKTRGQQVTLSCSPISGHRSVSWYQQTPGQGLQFLFEYFSETQRNKGNFPGRFSGRQFSNSRSEMNVSTLELGDSALYLCASSGQGSVGELFFGEGSRLTVL.

The chain joins TRBV5-1 to TRBJ2-5, with D possibly matching TRBD2 (5 bases). This CDR3 is 13 amino acids long. Germline assignment: CDR1 SGHRS and CDR2 YFSETQ. The germline V and J ends were trimmed by 7 bases and 3 bases, with 13 bases remaining between them. This CDR3 is CASGSWEKETQYF. Written as DNA, the CDR3 is TGCGCCAGCGGGAGTTGGGAAAAAGAGACCCAGTACTTC.

The chain carries TRBV28 and TRBJ2-3, with D possibly TRBD1 on 5 matching bases. This CDR3 has 14 amino acids. Germline loops: CDR1 MDHEN, CDR2 SYDVKM. V was pared by 3 bases and J by 6 bases, with 13 bases between. This chain's CDR3 is CASSLSRVMDTQYF. In DNA form, the CDR3 reads TGTGCCAGCAGTTTGAGCAGGGTTATGGATACGCAGTATTTT.

This sequence joins TRBV6-1 and TRBJ1-1, with D possibly matching TRBD1 (5 bases). This CDR3 is 15 amino acids long. Trimming pared 5 bases from V and 0 bases from J, leaving 13 bases between. Germline lookup yields CDR1 MNHNS and CDR2 SASEGT. Here the CDR3 DNA reads TGTGCCAGCAGTCCCCATGACAGACTGAACACTGAAGCTTTCTTT. Translating it yields CASSPHDRLNTEAFF.

The chain is built from TRBV7-2 and TRBJ2-7, with 8 bases aligning to TRBD1. CDR3 length: 16 residues. V gave up 5 bases and J gave up 2 bases; unmatched junction bases: 11. Per the germline V gene, CDR1 is SGHTA and CDR2 is FQGNSA. The CDR3 bases are TGTGCCAGCAGCGCGCATGCGGGACAGGAGACCTACGAGCAGTACTTC. It encodes CASSAHAGQETYEQYF.

This chain joins TRBV18 and TRBJ1-5; D is possibly TRBD1 (6 bases). Trimming removed 3 bases from V and 1 base from J, with 10 bases in between. The CDR3 has 15 residues. Germline-derived CDR1 and CDR2 are KGHSH and LQKENI. This CDR3 reads CASSPQGGSNQPQHF. The CDR3 bases are TGTGCCAGCTCACCCCAAGGGGGGAGCAATCAGCCCCAGCATTTT.